This T cell receptor beta chain was profiled in a study of graft-versus-host responses after intestinal transplantation. Study-wide context: Tacrolimus plus steroids were given to all recipients for two to three years, preceded by anti-thymocyte globulin induction.

As concerns this clone: Its antigen is not identified.

Study results and caveats: Recipient marrow held GvH clones, some first seen in ileum or blood. Early post-transplant HvG declines showed an association with peak circulating GvH clone levels. Across patients carrying graft-donor T cell macrochimerism, allografts held high graft-versus-host to host-versus-graft clonal ratios.

The ends were cut back, 6 bases at V and 0 bases at J, with 15 bases in the middle. The CDR3 contains 15 residues. The germline gives CDR1 MNHNY, CDR2 SVGAGI (reference sequence). Measured with immunoSEQ multiplex PCR; TCRdb has only the in-frame clones, and not every one. Found here are roughly 130,000 clones, around 90% of them singletons; the top ten hold roughly 0.19%. The chain is built from TRBV6-6 and TRBJ2-7; weak D call: TRBD1 (6 bases). The clonotype comes from a human donor who received an intestinal transplant. Sequencing was performed on unstimulated CD4+ T cells sorted from spleen or lymph node cells, taken before intestinal transplant. CDR3: CASSPQGPISYEQYF. The CDR3, as DNA: TGTGCCAGCAGCCCACAGGGACCCATCTCCTACGAGCAGTACTTC.